The 9 T cell receptor beta chains below were found in one sample sequenced in a study of beta chain features in type 1 diabetes. The sequenced template was cDNA made from the entire isolated RNA. The data were produced by immunoSEQ multiplex PCR, yet TCRdb's version contains in-frame clones alone and is incomplete. The repertoire consists of around 97,000 clones, with under 30% occurring once and the leading ten covering around 0.5%. Findings and caveats of the study: In all four CD4+ subsets, TCRB CDR3 length was significantly, moderately reduced in type 1 diabetes.

For these TCRs, the target antigens are not known. Sequencing was done on a sample of central memory CD4+ T cells from blood. The receptors come from a young woman with type 1 diabetes.

This clone came up a few times. The chain uses TRBV30 and TRBJ1-3, with 10 bases identical to TRBD1. Germline V lookup: CDR1 GTSNPN, CDR2 SVGIG (reference sequence). V gave up 2 bases and J gave up 3 bases; unmatched junction bases: 10. This CDR3 has 17 amino acids. CDR3 nucleotides: TGTGCCTGGAGTTCCGGGACAGGGGCTCTAGGTGGAAACACCATATATTTT. It yields the protein CAWSSGTGALGGNTIYF.

The chain joins TRBV4-2 to TRBJ2-1; D perhaps matches TRBD1 (6 bases). The germline CDR1 and CDR2 sequences are LGHNA and YNFKEQ. CDR3 length equals 16 residues. The V and J ends lost 7 bases and 1 base respectively, with 17 bases between them. The CDR3, as DNA: TGTGCCAGCACCTCTGGGGCAGGGGATTCCTACAATGAGCAGTTCTTC. Translated, it gives CASTSGAGDSYNEQFF.

The V gene is TRBV5-6, the J gene TRBJ2-3; D call uncertain. The CDR3 spans 14 residues. V was trimmed by 3 bases and J by 4 bases, leaving 12 bases between them. Germline values: CDR1 SGHDT, CDR2 YYEEEE. The CDR3 coding sequence is TGTGCCAGCAGCTCGGCGGCCCCCGCAGATACGCAGTATTTT. This gives the protein CASSSAAPADTQYF.

The gene calls are TRBV19 and TRBJ1-1; D gene ambiguous. Trimming pared 4 bases from V and 4 bases from J, leaving 16 bases between. The CDR3 has 15 amino acids. Germline CDR1 reads LNHDA; CDR2 reads SQIVND (reference sequence). CDR3 bases: TGTGCCAGTAGTAGTGCCCTAGCAGGACCCACTGAAGCTTTCTTT. It translates to CASSSALAGPTEAFF.

The CDR3 DNA sequence: TGTGCCAGCAGCTTAGGCAGACAAGAGACCCAGTACTTC. Its protein product is CASSLGRQETQYF. This rearrangement joins TRBV7-6 to TRBJ2-5; D remains ambiguous. Trimming took off 1 base at V and 2 bases at J, with 5 bases between the two ends. The germline gives CDR1 SGHVS, CDR2 FNYEAQ. This CDR3 spans 13 amino acids.

This clone was seen a few times. The chain recombines TRBV5-1 with TRBJ1-1; D ambiguous. The CDR3 has 15 amino acids. V gave up 1 base and J gave up 1 base, with 11 bases separating them. The germline gives CDR1 SGHRS, CDR2 YFSETQ. The CDR3 sequence: CASSLSRERNTEAFF. The CDR3 nucleotides are TGCGCCAGCAGCTTGTCGAGGGAACGGAACACTGAAGCTTTCTTT. Using reference TRBV5-1 and TRBJ1-1 for the parts outside the CDR3, the full variable domain is KAGVTQTPRYLIKTRGQQVTLSCSPISGHRSVSWYQQTPGQGLQFLFEYFSETQRNKGNFPGRFSGRQFSNSRSEMNVSTLELGDSALYLCASSLSRERNTEAFFGQGTRLTVV.

The CDR3 bases are TGTGCCAGCAGTTTTGGGACTAGCGGGAGGACCGGGGAGCTGTTTTTT. It codes for CASSFGTSGRTGELFF. This chain links TRBV27 with TRBJ2-2; 15 positions match TRBD2. Germline-derived CDR1 and CDR2 are MNHEY and SMNVEV (reference sequence). Unmatched junction bases numbered 1, after V lost 3 bases and J lost 5 bases. This CDR3 has 16 residues.

This clone was observed a handful of times. The chain carries TRBV28 and TRBJ2-2; D not resolved. CDR3 length equals 13 residues. Deletions cut 5 bases from V and 8 bases from J, with 12 bases between. Germline assignment: CDR1 MDHEN and CDR2 SYDVKM. DNA of the CDR3: TGTGCCAGCAGTCCCGGAGAGTTGGGGGAGCTGTTTTTT. Encoded protein: CASSPGELGELFF.

The J gene is TRBJ2-5, the V gene TRBV5-1; 12 nucleotides match TRBD1. Trimming removed 4 bases from V and 14 bases from J; junction bases left unmatched: 15. Germline-derived CDR1 and CDR2 are SGHRS and YFSETQ. The CDR3 contains 15 residues. The CDR3 nucleotides are TGCGCCAGCAGCCCCTCTCCCGGGACAGGGGGCCCTGTTTACTTC. Its protein product is CASSPSPGTGGPVYF.